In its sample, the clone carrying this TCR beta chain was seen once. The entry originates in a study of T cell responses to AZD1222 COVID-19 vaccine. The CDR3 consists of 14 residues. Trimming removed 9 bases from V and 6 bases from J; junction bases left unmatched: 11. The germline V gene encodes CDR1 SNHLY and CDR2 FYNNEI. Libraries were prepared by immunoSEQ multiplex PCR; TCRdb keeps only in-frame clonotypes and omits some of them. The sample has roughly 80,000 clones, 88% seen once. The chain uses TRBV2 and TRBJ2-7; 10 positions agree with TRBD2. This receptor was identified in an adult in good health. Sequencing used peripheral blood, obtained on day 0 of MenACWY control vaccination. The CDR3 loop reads CASIARLAGVEQYF. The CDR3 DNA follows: TGTGCCAGTATTGCTAGGCTAGCGGGGGTCGAGCAGTACTTC.